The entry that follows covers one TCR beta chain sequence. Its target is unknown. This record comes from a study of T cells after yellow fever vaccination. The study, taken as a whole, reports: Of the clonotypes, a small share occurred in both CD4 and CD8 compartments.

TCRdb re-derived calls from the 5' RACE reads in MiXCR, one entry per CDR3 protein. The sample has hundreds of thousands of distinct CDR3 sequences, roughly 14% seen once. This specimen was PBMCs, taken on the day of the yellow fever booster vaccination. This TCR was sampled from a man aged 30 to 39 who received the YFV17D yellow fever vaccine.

The CDR3 here is CASSRAGAGSGELFF. Written as DNA, the CDR3 is TGTGCCAGCTCGAGGGCGGGGGCGGGCTCGGGGGAGCTGTTTTTT. The rearrangement links TRBV5-4 to TRBJ2-2; tentatively, D is TRBD2 (7 bases). Germline CDR1 SGHNT, CDR2 YYREEE (reference sequence). The CDR3 is 15 amino acids. V was shortened by 7 bases and J by 8 bases, with 21 bases between the two germline ends.